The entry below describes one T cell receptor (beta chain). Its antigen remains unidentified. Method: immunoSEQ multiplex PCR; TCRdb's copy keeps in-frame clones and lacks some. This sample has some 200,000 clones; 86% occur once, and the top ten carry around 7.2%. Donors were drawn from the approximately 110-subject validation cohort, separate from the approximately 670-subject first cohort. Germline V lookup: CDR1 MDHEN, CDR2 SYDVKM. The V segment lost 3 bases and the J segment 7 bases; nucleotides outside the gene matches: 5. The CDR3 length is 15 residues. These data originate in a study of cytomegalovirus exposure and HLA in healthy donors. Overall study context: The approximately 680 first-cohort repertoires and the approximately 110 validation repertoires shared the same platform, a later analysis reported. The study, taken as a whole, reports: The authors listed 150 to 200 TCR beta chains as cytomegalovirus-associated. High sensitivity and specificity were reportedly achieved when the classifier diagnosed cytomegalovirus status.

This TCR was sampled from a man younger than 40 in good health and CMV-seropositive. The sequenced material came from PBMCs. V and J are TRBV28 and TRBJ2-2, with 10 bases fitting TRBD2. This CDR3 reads CASSLWTSGGGELFF. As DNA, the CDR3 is TGTGCCAGCAGTTTGTGGACTAGCGGAGGCGGGGAGCTGTTTTTT.